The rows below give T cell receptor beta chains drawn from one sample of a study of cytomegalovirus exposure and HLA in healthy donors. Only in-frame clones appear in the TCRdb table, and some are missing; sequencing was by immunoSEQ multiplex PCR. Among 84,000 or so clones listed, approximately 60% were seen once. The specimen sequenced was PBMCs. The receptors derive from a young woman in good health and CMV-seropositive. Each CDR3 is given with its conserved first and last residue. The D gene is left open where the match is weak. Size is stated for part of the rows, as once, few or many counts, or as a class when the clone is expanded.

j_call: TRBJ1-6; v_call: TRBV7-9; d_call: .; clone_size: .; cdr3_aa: CASSSSREVVNYNSPLHF; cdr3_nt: TGTGCCAGCAGCTCATCTCGGGAAGTCGTTAACTATAATTCACCCCTCCACTTT
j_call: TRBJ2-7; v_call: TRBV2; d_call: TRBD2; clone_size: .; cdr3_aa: CASSVMASGGEQYF; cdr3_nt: TGTGCCAGCAGTGTTATGGCTAGCGGGGGGGAGCAGTACTTC
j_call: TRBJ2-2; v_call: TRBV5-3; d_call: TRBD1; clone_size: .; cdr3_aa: CARSLRTGHTGELFF; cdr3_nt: TGTGCCAGAAGCCTAAGGACAGGCCACACCGGGGAGCTGTTTTTT
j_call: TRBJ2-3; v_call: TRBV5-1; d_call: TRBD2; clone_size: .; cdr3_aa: CASSLETGTSETDTQYF; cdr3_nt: TGCGCCAGCAGCTTGGAGACCGGGACTAGCGAAACAGATACGCAGTATTTT
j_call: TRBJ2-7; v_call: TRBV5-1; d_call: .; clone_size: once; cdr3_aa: CASSFSGGYEQYF; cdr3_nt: TGCGCCAGCAGCTTCTCTGGGGGCTACGAGCAGTACTTC
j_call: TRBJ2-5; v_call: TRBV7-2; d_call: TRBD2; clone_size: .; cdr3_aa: CASSPRLAGEGTQYF; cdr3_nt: TGTGCCAGCAGCCCCCGACTAGCGGGGGAAGGGACCCAGTACTTC
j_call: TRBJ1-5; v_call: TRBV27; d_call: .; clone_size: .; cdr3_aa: CASSLRPGSNQPQHF; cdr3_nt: TGTGCCAGCAGCCTTAGGCCGGGGTCCAATCAGCCCCAGCATTTT
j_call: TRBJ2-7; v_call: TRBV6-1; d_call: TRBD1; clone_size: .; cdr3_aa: CASRGQGPTYEQYF; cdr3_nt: TGTGCCAGCAGGGGACAGGGGCCGACCTACGAGCAGTACTTC
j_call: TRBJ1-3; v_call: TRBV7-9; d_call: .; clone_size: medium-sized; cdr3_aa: CASDPGIAGNTIYF; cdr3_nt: TGTGCCAGCGATCCCGGGATCGCTGGAAACACCATATATTTT
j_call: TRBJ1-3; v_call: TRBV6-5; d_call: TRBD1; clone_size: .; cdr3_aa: CASSYRRTGFGNTIYF; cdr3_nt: TGTGCCAGCAGTTATCGCAGGACAGGTTTCGGAAACACCATATATTTT